Listed below are T cell receptor beta chains from one sample, sequenced in a study of blood T cell repertoires in acute mononucleosis. The protocol was immunoSEQ multiplex PCR, while the TCRdb copy is restricted to in-frame clones and leaves out a portion. The sample records about 2,000 clones, around 30% being singletons. The sequenced sample was EBV YVL epitope tetramer+ CD8+ T cells sorted from PBMCs, obtained during acute infectious mononucleosis. All receptors come from a young man with infectious mononucleosis caused by EBV. Each CDR3 is given with its conserved first and last residue. The order of the fields is CDR3 length, J gene, clone size, D gene, V gene, CDR3 DNA, CDR3 protein. D genes are given only for firm matches. Only some rows state a clone size, as once, few, many or a class for expanded clones.

CDR3 length: 12
J gene: TRBJ2-3
clone size: many
D gene: -
V gene: TRBV7-3
CDR3 DNA: TGTGCCAGCAGTTTATATTCAGATACGCAGTATTTT
CDR3 protein: CASSLYSDTQYF

CDR3 length: 15
J gene: TRBJ2-3
clone size: few
D gene: -
V gene: TRBV5-4
CDR3 DNA: TGTGCCAGCAGCCAAGAACCCCTAAGCGGAGATACGCAGTATTTT
CDR3 protein: CASSQEPLSGDTQYF

CDR3 length: 16
J gene: TRBJ2-4
clone size: few
D gene: -
V gene: TRBV13
CDR3 DNA: TGTGCCAGCAGTTTATCGATATCGGAGATCAAAAACATTCAGTACTTC
CDR3 protein: CASSLSISEIKNIQYF

CDR3 length: 12
J gene: TRBJ2-2
clone size: -
D gene: -
V gene: TRBV13
CDR3 DNA: TGTGCCAGCAGAAAAACGTCCTGGGAGCTGTTTTTT
CDR3 protein: CASRKTSWELFF

CDR3 length: 15
J gene: TRBJ2-3
clone size: -
D gene: -
V gene: TRBV6-5
CDR3 DNA: TGTGCCATCAGTGCCCTACTTTGGTCAGCGTCGACGCAGTATTTT
CDR3 protein: CAISALLWSASTQYF

CDR3 length: 13
J gene: TRBJ2-6
clone size: many
D gene: -
V gene: TRBV5-8
CDR3 DNA: TGTGCCAGCAGCTCCACCGGGGCCAACGTCCTGACTTTC
CDR3 protein: CASSSTGANVLTF

CDR3 length: 12
J gene: TRBJ2-2
clone size: many
D gene: -
V gene: TRBV21-1
CDR3 DNA: TGTGCCAGCAGACAAACGTCCGGGGAGCTGTTTTTT
CDR3 protein: CASRQTSGELFF

CDR3 length: 13
J gene: TRBJ1-5
clone size: -
D gene: -
V gene: TRBV9
CDR3 DNA: TGTGCCAGCAGCCAAGATCTGGGTCCGCCCCAGCATTTT
CDR3 protein: CASSQDLGPPQHF

CDR3 length: 16
J gene: TRBJ2-3
clone size: few
D gene: TRBD2
V gene: TRBV28
CDR3 DNA: TGTGCCAGCAGTTGGACTAGCGAGGCCTTCACAGATACGCAGTATTTT
CDR3 protein: CASSWTSEAFTDTQYF

CDR3 length: 17
J gene: TRBJ2-3
clone size: -
D gene: -
V gene: TRBV13
CDR3 DNA: TGTGCCAGCAGTTTAGCGCTGGCCAACGTAAACACAGATACGCAGTATTTT
CDR3 protein: CASSLALANVNTDTQYF

CDR3 length: 13
J gene: TRBJ2-7
clone size: few
D gene: -
V gene: TRBV29-1
CDR3 DNA: TGCAGTGCTAGGGGCTCGACCTTCTACGAGCAGTACTTC
CDR3 protein: CSARGSTFYEQYF

CDR3 length: 16
J gene: TRBJ2-7
clone size: -
D gene: -
V gene: TRBV2
CDR3 DNA: TGTGCCAGCAGCTTGGATGGGGCGGAAGGGTCCTACGAGCAGTACTTC
CDR3 protein: CASSLDGAEGSYEQYF

CDR3 length: 16
J gene: TRBJ2-2
clone size: few
D gene: -
V gene: TRBV7-3
CDR3 DNA: TGTGCCAGCAGTTTAATACTAGCCCTTAACACCGGGGAGCTGTTTTTT
CDR3 protein: CASSLILALNTGELFF

CDR3 length: 16
J gene: TRBJ2-3
clone size: -
D gene: -
V gene: TRBV4-2
CDR3 DNA: TGTGCCAGCAGCTTGGACCTGGGGCAGGGCACAGATACGCAGTATTTT
CDR3 protein: CASSLDLGQGTDTQYF

CDR3 length: 11
J gene: TRBJ2-1
clone size: -
D gene: -
V gene: TRBV7-3
CDR3 DNA: TGTGCCAGCAGTATCTACAATGAGCAGTTCTTC
CDR3 protein: CASSIYNEQFF

CDR3 length: 12
J gene: TRBJ2-3
clone size: -
D gene: -
V gene: TRBV7-3
CDR3 DNA: TGTGCCACCAGTGAAGGGGCAGATACGCAGTATTTT
CDR3 protein: CATSEGADTQYF

CDR3 length: 16
J gene: TRBJ2-1
clone size: many
D gene: -
V gene: TRBV13
CDR3 DNA: TGTGCCAGCAGCCCGAATACGATGAGCTCCTACAATGAGCAGTTCTTC
CDR3 protein: CASSPNTMSSYNEQFF

CDR3 length: 15
J gene: TRBJ2-1
clone size: -
D gene: -
V gene: TRBV25-1
CDR3 DNA: TGTGCCAGCAGTGATTTCCAACAAGTGGACAATGAGCAGTTCTTC
CDR3 protein: CASSDFQQVDNEQFF

CDR3 length: 13
J gene: TRBJ2-3
clone size: -
D gene: TRBD2
V gene: TRBV19
CDR3 DNA: TGTGCCAGTACAGCGGGAAACTCTGATACGCAGTATTTT
CDR3 protein: CASTAGNSDTQYF

CDR3 length: 11
J gene: TRBJ2-3
clone size: -
D gene: -
V gene: TRBV7-3
CDR3 DNA: TGTGCCAGCACCAACACAGATACGCAGTATTTT
CDR3 protein: CASTNTDTQYF

CDR3 length: 14
J gene: TRBJ2-5
clone size: few
D gene: -
V gene: TRBV25-1
CDR3 DNA: TGTGCCAGCAGCCAATTATCGGGGAGAGAGACCCAGTACTTC
CDR3 protein: CASSQLSGRETQYF

CDR3 length: 16
J gene: TRBJ2-1
clone size: -
D gene: TRBD2
V gene: TRBV14
CDR3 DNA: TGTGCCAGCCACAGTACTAGCGGGAGCCGATACAATGAGCAGTTCTTC
CDR3 protein: CASHSTSGSRYNEQFF

CDR3 length: 16
J gene: TRBJ2-1
clone size: -
D gene: TRBD2
V gene: TRBV7-3
CDR3 DNA: TGTGCCAGCAGTCCCCTAGCGGCCCTGAACTACAATGAGCAGTTCTTC
CDR3 protein: CASSPLAALNYNEQFF

CDR3 length: 13
J gene: TRBJ2-1
clone size: few
D gene: -
V gene: TRBV5-4
CDR3 DNA: TGTGCCAGCAGCCCGCAACTGGGCCATGAGCAGTTCTTC
CDR3 protein: CASSPQLGHEQFF

CDR3 length: 14
J gene: TRBJ2-3
clone size: many
D gene: TRBD2
V gene: TRBV6-5
CDR3 DNA: TGTGCCAGCAGTGCTAGCGGGAGCACAGATACGCAGTATTTT
CDR3 protein: CASSASGSTDTQYF

CDR3 length: 16
J gene: TRBJ2-5
clone size: -
D gene: -
V gene: TRBV21-1
CDR3 DNA: TGTGCCAGCAGACGGTTAAACTACACTTTCTCTGAGACCCAGTACTTC
CDR3 protein: CASRRLNYTFSETQYF

CDR3 length: 13
J gene: TRBJ2-7
clone size: few
D gene: -
V gene: TRBV7-8
CDR3 DNA: TGTGCCAGCAGTGGCCCGGGTTGGGACGAGCAGTACTTC
CDR3 protein: CASSGPGWDEQYF

CDR3 length: 13
J gene: TRBJ2-1
clone size: few
D gene: -
V gene: TRBV6-6
CDR3 DNA: TGTGCCAGCAGCTCCCTAACGTACAATGAGCAGTTCTTC
CDR3 protein: CASSSLTYNEQFF

CDR3 length: 14
J gene: TRBJ2-3
clone size: -
D gene: -
V gene: TRBV5-8
CDR3 DNA: TGTGCCAGCATCGCGTTCGTTGGCCCAGATACGCAGTATTTT
CDR3 protein: CASIAFVGPDTQYF

CDR3 length: 12
J gene: TRBJ2-1
clone size: few
D gene: -
V gene: TRBV2
CDR3 DNA: TGTGCCAGCAGTTTATATTCCAGTGAGCAGTTCTTC
CDR3 protein: CASSLYSSEQFF

CDR3 length: 14
J gene: TRBJ2-1
clone size: -
D gene: TRBD2
V gene: TRBV27
CDR3 DNA: TGTGCCAGCAGTGGGGCGGGAGGGCCTGGGGAGCAGTTCTTC
CDR3 protein: CASSGAGGPGEQFF

CDR3 length: 13
J gene: TRBJ2-1
clone size: -
D gene: -
V gene: TRBV10-3
CDR3 DNA: TGTGCCAGCAGTTACTCCCCCGCCAATGAGCAGTTCTTC
CDR3 protein: CASSYSPANEQFF

CDR3 length: 15
J gene: TRBJ2-7
clone size: few
D gene: -
V gene: TRBV7-2
CDR3 DNA: TGTGCCAGCAGCTTAGTTTGGTCGGGAAGATACGAGCAGTACTTC
CDR3 protein: CASSLVWSGRYEQYF

CDR3 length: 14
J gene: TRBJ2-3
clone size: -
D gene: -
V gene: TRBV9
CDR3 DNA: TGTGCCAGCAGCCACCAGCCGGGCGCAGATACGCAGTATTTT
CDR3 protein: CASSHQPGADTQYF

CDR3 length: 15
J gene: TRBJ2-5
clone size: many
D gene: TRBD1
V gene: TRBV10-3
CDR3 DNA: TGTGCCAGCAGTTACCTGACAGGGGCCGGGGAGACCCAGTACTTC
CDR3 protein: CASSYLTGAGETQYF

CDR3 length: 17
J gene: TRBJ2-7
clone size: -
D gene: -
V gene: TRBV7-6
CDR3 DNA: TGTGCCAGCAGCATACAAATCTCCACCTCAAGGGAGGACGAGCAGTACTTC
CDR3 protein: CASSIQISTSREDEQYF

CDR3 length: 14
J gene: TRBJ2-2
clone size: -
D gene: TRBD2
V gene: TRBV6-4
CDR3 DNA: TGTGCCAGCAGACCCTGGGGAGGGACCGGGGAGCTGTTTTTT
CDR3 protein: CASRPWGGTGELFF

CDR3 length: 16
J gene: TRBJ2-3
clone size: -
D gene: TRBD2
V gene: TRBV27
CDR3 DNA: TGTGCCCGCTCATCGACTAGCGAGGCCTTCACAGATACGCAGTATTTT
CDR3 protein: CARSSTSEAFTDTQYF

CDR3 length: 12
J gene: TRBJ2-2
clone size: many
D gene: -
V gene: TRBV2
CDR3 DNA: TGTGCCAGCAGACAAACGTCCGGGGAGCTGTTTTTT
CDR3 protein: CASRQTSGELFF

CDR3 length: 12
J gene: TRBJ2-2
clone size: -
D gene: -
V gene: TRBV13
CDR3 DNA: -
CDR3 protein: CARDKRPGSCFF

CDR3 length: 12
J gene: TRBJ2-1
clone size: -
D gene: -
V gene: TRBV6-4
CDR3 DNA: TGTGCCAGCAGTGCCTTTTTGGATAATGAGTTCTTC
CDR3 protein: CASSAFLDNEFF

CDR3 length: 15
J gene: TRBJ2-3
clone size: -
D gene: -
V gene: TRBV6-5
CDR3 DNA: TGTGCCAGCAGTGCGCTACTTGGGTCAGCGTCGTCGCAGTATTTT
CDR3 protein: CASSALLGSASSQYF

CDR3 length: 14
J gene: TRBJ2-7
clone size: few
D gene: -
V gene: TRBV27
CDR3 DNA: TGTGCCATCAGGGCCGGGGACACCTCCTACGAGCAGTACTTC
CDR3 protein: CAIRAGDTSYEQYF

CDR3 length: 11
J gene: TRBJ2-3
clone size: -
D gene: -
V gene: TRBV6-6
CDR3 DNA: TGTGCCAGCAGCCCAACAGATACGCAGTATTTT
CDR3 protein: CASSPTDTQYF

CDR3 length: 11
J gene: TRBJ1-4
clone size: -
D gene: -
V gene: TRBV28
CDR3 DNA: TGTGCCAGTAGACCTACAGGGACTGTTTTTTTC
CDR3 protein: CASRPTGTVFF

CDR3 length: 15
J gene: TRBJ2-7
clone size: -
D gene: TRBD1
V gene: TRBV13
CDR3 DNA: TGTGCCAGCTCCCAAGGGACAGTGGGTTCTTACGAGCAGTACTTC
CDR3 protein: CASSQGTVGSYEQYF

CDR3 length: 11
J gene: TRBJ2-3
clone size: -
D gene: -
V gene: TRBV27
CDR3 DNA: TGTGCCAGCACCAACACAGATACGCAGTATTTT
CDR3 protein: CASTNTDTQYF

CDR3 length: 15
J gene: TRBJ1-5
clone size: -
D gene: -
V gene: TRBV30
CDR3 DNA: TGCGCCTGGAGTAGGCCTCCCGGTAGCAATCAGCCCCAGCATTTT
CDR3 protein: CAWSRPPGSNQPQHF

CDR3 length: 15
J gene: TRBJ1-4
clone size: medium-sized
D gene: -
V gene: TRBV7-6
CDR3 DNA: TGTGCCAGCAGCTTAGCGGGGGCCTTGGGGGAAAAACTGTTTTTT
CDR3 protein: CASSLAGALGEKLFF

CDR3 length: 13
J gene: TRBJ2-6
clone size: -
D gene: -
V gene: TRBV9
CDR3 DNA: TGTGCCAGCAGCTCCACCGGGGCCAACGTCCTGACTTTC
CDR3 protein: CASSSTGANVLTF